The subject of this entry is one T cell receptor beta chain. The CDR3 totals 12 residues. Germline loops: CDR1 SQVTM, CDR2 ANQGSEA. With V trimmed by 6 bases and J by 6 bases, 7 bases remained unmatched. As handled by the study authors: Reference gene primer amplification gave nucleated cell count estimates. Some clones are missing from TCRdb's copy, which holds only in-frame ones; the method was immunoSEQ multiplex PCR. V, J and clone size are those of that table, while D and trimming were read from the DNA. The data contain around 200,000 clones, 87% of them seen just once; the ten biggest clones take up approximately 0.93%. The data originate from a study of blood T cell repertoires in COVID-19. Overall study context: Samples came from the United States, Italy and Spain, spanning acute and convalescent COVID-19. T cells, B-cell-depleted T cells, or PBMCs supplied cDNA or gDNA.

The chain combines TRBV29-1 with TRBJ2-7, with 8 bases identical to TRBD1. The clonotype originates from a woman between 18 and 29 years old who had recovered from COVID-19. The specimen sequenced was peripheral blood. The CDR3 reads CSVAGGASEQYF. Written as DNA, the CDR3 is TGCAGCGTCGCAGGGGGCGCCTCCGAGCAGTACTTC.